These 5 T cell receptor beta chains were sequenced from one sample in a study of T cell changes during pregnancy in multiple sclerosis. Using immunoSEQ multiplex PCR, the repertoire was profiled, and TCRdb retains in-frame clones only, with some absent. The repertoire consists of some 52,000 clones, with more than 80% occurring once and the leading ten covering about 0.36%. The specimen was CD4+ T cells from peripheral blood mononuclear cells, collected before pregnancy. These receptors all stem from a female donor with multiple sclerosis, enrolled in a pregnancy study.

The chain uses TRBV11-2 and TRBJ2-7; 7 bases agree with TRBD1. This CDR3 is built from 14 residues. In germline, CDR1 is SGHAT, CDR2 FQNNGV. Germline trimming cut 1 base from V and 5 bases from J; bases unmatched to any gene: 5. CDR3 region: CASSLGTGVHEQYF. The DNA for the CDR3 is TGTGCCAGCAGCTTAGGAACAGGGGTCCACGAGCAGTACTTC.

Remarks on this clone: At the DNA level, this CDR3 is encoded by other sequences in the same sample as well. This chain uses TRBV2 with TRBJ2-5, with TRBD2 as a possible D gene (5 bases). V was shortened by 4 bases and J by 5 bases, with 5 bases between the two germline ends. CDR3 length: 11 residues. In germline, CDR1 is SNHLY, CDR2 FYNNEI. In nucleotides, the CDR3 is TGTGCCAGCAGTGGGGAGGAGACCCAGTACTTC. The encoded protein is CASSGEETQYF.

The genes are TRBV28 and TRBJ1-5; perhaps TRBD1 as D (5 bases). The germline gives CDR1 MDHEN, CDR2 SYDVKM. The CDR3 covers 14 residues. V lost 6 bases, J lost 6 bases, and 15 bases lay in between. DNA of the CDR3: TGTGCCAGCAGCCCCGGGGGGGTGGGTCAGCCCCAGCATTTT. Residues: CASSPGGVGQPQHF.

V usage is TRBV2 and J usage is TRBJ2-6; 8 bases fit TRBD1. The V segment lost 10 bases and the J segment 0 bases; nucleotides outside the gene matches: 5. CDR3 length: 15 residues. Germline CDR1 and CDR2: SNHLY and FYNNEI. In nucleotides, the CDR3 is TGTGCCACCAGGACAGGGCACTCTGGGGCCAACGTCCTGACTTTC. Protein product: CATRTGHSGANVLTF. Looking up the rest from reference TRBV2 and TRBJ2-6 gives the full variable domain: EPEVTQTPSHQVTQMGQEVILRCVPISNHLYFYWYRQILGQKVEFLVSFYNNEISEKSEIFDDQFSVERPDGSNFTLKIRSTKLEDSAMYFCATRTGHSGANVLTFGAGSRLTVL.

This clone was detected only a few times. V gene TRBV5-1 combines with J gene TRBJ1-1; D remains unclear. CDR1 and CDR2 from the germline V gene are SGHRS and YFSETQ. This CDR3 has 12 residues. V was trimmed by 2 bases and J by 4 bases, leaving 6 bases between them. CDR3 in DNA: TGCGCCAGCAGCTTTAGTCCCACTGAAGCTTTCTTT. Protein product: CASSFSPTEAFF.